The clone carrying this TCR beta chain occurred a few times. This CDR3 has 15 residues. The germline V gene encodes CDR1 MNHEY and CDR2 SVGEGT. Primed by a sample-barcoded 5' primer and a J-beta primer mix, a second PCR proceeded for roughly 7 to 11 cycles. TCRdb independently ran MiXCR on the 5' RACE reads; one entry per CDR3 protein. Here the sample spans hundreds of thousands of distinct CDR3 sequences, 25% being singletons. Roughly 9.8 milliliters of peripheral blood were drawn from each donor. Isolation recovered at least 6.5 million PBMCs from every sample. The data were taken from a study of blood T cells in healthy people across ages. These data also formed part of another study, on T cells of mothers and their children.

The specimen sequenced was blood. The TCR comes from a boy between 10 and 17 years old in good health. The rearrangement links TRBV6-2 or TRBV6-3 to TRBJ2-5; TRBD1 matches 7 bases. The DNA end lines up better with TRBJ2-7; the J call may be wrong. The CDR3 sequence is CASRVSGTVSYEQYF. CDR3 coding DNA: TGTGCCAGCAGGGTTTCCGGGACAGTATCCTACGAGCAGTACTTC.